What follows describes a single T cell receptor beta chain. Its antigen is as yet unknown. The germline gene is not matched at one end of the junction; a read error may be the cause. Per germline, CDR1 ENHRY and CDR2 SYGVKD. The CDR3 is 15 residues long. This specimen belongs to a study of Graves' ophthalmopathy and Graves' hyperthyroidism. From RNA, the CDR3 regions of TCR beta chains were amplified and sequenced. The authors performed first-round RT-PCR with HTBI primers and then a second-round multiplex PCR. TCRdb re-called the multiplex PCR reads through MiXCR, storing one row per CDR3 protein. The sample yields about 700,000 distinct CDR3 sequences, over 40% seen once. Orbital computed tomography, together with clinical symptoms, serum thyroxine, TRAb and thyroid ultrasound, was used for diagnosis. Study results and caveats: For predicting ophthalmopathy progression, the model had nearly 71% sensitivity and nearly 75% specificity.

Sequenced sample: peripheral blood. This TCR came from an adult man with Graves' ophthalmopathy. This rearrangement joins TRBV10-3 to TRBJ2-3; the D gene is possibly TRBD1 (6 bases). The CDR3 loop reads CAIRTGSLGADTQDF. The CDR3 region has the DNA TGTGCCATCAGGACCGGGTCTCTGGGGGCAGATACGCAGGATTTT.